Listed below are T cell receptor beta chains from one sample, sequenced in a study of cytomegalovirus exposure and HLA in healthy donors. This table comes from immunoSEQ multiplex PCR, and its TCRdb copy is limited to in-frame clones, with some not included. In the table there are 150,000 to 200,000 clones, 85% to 90% of which are singletons. Sequenced sample: PBMCs. Source of these receptors: a woman aged 25 to 39 in good health and CMV-seronegative. CDR3s include the opening cysteine and the closing phenylalanine or tryptophan. The D gene is left open where the match is weak. Expanded clones are given a class, and other clones once, few, many or no size at all.

.	TRBJ2-1	.	TRBV6-5	TGTGCCAGCGGGAGGGGGCGAGGGGATGAGCAGTTCTTC	CASGRGRGDEQFF
.	TRBJ1-2	.	TRBV5-1	TGCGCCAGCAGCTTCTCTCCGGGTTCGAACCCCTATGGCTACACCTTC	CASSFSPGSNPYGYTF
.	TRBJ1-5	few	TRBV21-1	TGTGCCAGTGAGCGGGACCCCGGTCAGCCCCAGCATTTT	CASERDPGQPQHF
.	TRBJ1-1	once	TRBV27	TGTGCCAGCACCGACACTTTGAACACTGAAGCTTTCTTT	CASTDTLNTEAFF
.	TRBJ1-2	.	TRBV4-2	TGTGCCAGCAGCCGCACTGGACTCGGCTATGGCTACACCTTC	CASSRTGLGYGYTF
.	TRBJ2-7	.	TRBV10-1	TGCGCCAGCACCACGACTGACCAAATCAACTACGAGCAGTACTTC	CASTTTDQINYEQYF
TRBD1	TRBJ2-7	.	TRBV2	TGTGCCAGCTACCTCCCCGACAGGGACTACGAGCAGTACTTC	CASYLPDRDYEQYF
.	TRBJ1-2	.	TRBV6-1	TGTGCCAGCAGTGAATCGAGTGTATATGGCTACACCTTC	CASSESSVYGYTF
TRBD1	TRBJ2-2	.	TRBV7-3	TGTGCCAGCAGCGTACACAGGGGCATGACGACCGGGGAGCTGTTTTTT	CASSVHRGMTTGELFF
TRBD2	TRBJ2-1	.	TRBV9	TGTGCCAGCAGCGGGACTAGCGCGAGAGCAGAGCAGTTCTTC	CASSGTSARAEQFF
TRBD1	TRBJ2-7	once	TRBV27	TGTGCCAGCAGTTTATTGGCGCCCGGACAGGTTAAACCTTCAGGGAACGAGCAGTACTTC	CASSLLAPGQVKPSGNEQYF
.	TRBJ2-1	.	TRBV9	TGTGCCAGCAGCGTAGATCAGGGGAACAATGAGCAGTTCTTC	CASSVDQGNNEQFF
.	TRBJ2-7	.	TRBV10-3	TGTGCCATCAACATCGGCGGGACAGCATACGAGCAGTACTTC	CAINIGGTAYEQYF
TRBD2	TRBJ2-1	.	TRBV30	TGTGCCTGGAGGTTAGCGGGACCATCAAGTCGAACGTGGGATGAGCAGTTCTTC	CAWRLAGPSSRTWDEQFF
TRBD2	TRBJ2-1	.	TRBV5-3	TGTGCCAGAAGCTCGGGACTAGCGGGACGCGAGCAGTTCTTC	CARSSGLAGREQFF
.	TRBJ1-3	.	TRBV4-3	TGCGCCAGCAGCCAAGATGGGGGGAACACCATATATTTT	CASSQDGGNTIYF
.	TRBJ2-7	.	TRBV4-1	TGCGCCAGCAGCCAAGGAGGGCCCCCTTCCTACGAGCAGTACTTC	CASSQGGPPSYEQYF
TRBD1	TRBJ1-6	once	TRBV18	TGTGCCAGCTCACCCGTGGGGACAGCAAATTCACCCCTCCACTTT	CASSPVGTANSPLHF
TRBD1	TRBJ2-7	.	TRBV5-6	TGTGCCAGCAGCGCAATGATCAGACAGGGGGCCTACGAGCAGTACTTC	CASSAMIRQGAYEQYF
.	TRBJ2-4	.	TRBV7-9	TGTGCCAGCACTGGCCGCTGGAGCCAGGGGGGTAACATTCAGTACTTC	CASTGRWSQGGNIQYF
.	TRBJ2-7	.	TRBV19	TGTGCCAGTAGTATAGGGACAGCCTCTAACTCCTACGAGCAGTACTTC	CASSIGTASNSYEQYF
.	TRBJ2-2	.	TRBV5-4	TGTGCCAGCAGCTTGCGGCGCGGCTCGCGAATAGTTATCCCCGGGGAGCTGTTTTTT	CASSLRRGSRIVIPGELFF
.	TRBJ2-7	few	TRBV7-9	TGTGCCAGCAGCTACCAGGTAGGCGCCTTCCGATACGAGCAGTACTTC	CASSYQVGAFRYEQYF
.	TRBJ1-2	.	TRBV7-2	TGTGCCAGCAGCTTCTACAGCAGTTCGTATGGCTACACCTTC	CASSFYSSSYGYTF
TRBD2	TRBJ2-3	.	TRBV9	TGTGCCAGCAGCGTAGGTAGCGGGGGGCGCTATACGCAGTATTTT	CASSVGSGGRYTQYF
.	TRBJ1-2	.	TRBV5-1	TGCGCCAGCAGCTTGGTTTCTGGGGGCTTTGGCTACACCTTC	CASSLVSGGFGYTF
TRBD2	TRBJ2-1	.	TRBV27	TGTGCCAGCAGTTTAACTAGCGGTTGGATCTACAATGAGCAGTTCTTC	CASSLTSGWIYNEQFF
TRBD1	TRBJ1-5	few	TRBV19	TGTGCCAGTAGTATAGGACAGGGAAAGCAGCCCCAGCATTTT	CASSIGQGKQPQHF
.	TRBJ1-1	.	TRBV6-1	TGTGCCAGCAGCAAAGGACAGAACACTGAAGCTTTCTTT	CASSKGQNTEAFF
.	TRBJ1-2	.	TRBV5-4	TGTGCCAGCAGCTTGGCCGACGCGGCTGACAAGAACAACTATGGCTACACCTTC	CASSLADAADKNNYGYTF
TRBD1	TRBJ2-3	.	TRBV7-9	TGTGCCAGCAGCCGTGGATGGGGACAGGGGACAGATACGCAGTATTTT	CASSRGWGQGTDTQYF
.	TRBJ2-1	few	TRBV2	TGTGCCAGCAGTGAAAGATTGAGCTCCTACAATGAGCAGTTCTTC	CASSERLSSYNEQFF
.	TRBJ2-5	.	TRBV6-5	TGTGCCAGCACCAACGGAGAGGTGGCCCAAGAGACCCAGTACTTC	CASTNGEVAQETQYF
TRBD2	TRBJ2-3	.	TRBV5-1	TGCGCCAGCAGCTTGGTTTCGACTAGCGGTAGCACAGATACGCAGTATTTT	CASSLVSTSGSTDTQYF
.	TRBJ2-2	.	TRBV27	TGTGCCAGCAGTTTAGTAGTCCCCGGGGAGCTGTTTTTT	CASSLVVPGELFF
.	TRBJ1-1	.	TRBV5-1	TGCGCCAGCAGCTTGTCCCAGCTAAACACTGAAGCTTTCTTT	CASSLSQLNTEAFF
.	TRBJ2-1	.	TRBV4-3	TGCGCCAGCAGCCAAGTTGTTGCGTATGAGCAGTTCTTC	CASSQVVAYEQFF
.	TRBJ1-2	once	TRBV27	TGTGCCAGCAGTTTCGGTCGTAACTATGGCTACACCTTC	CASSFGRNYGYTF
.	TRBJ2-5	.	TRBV5-4	TGTGCCAGCAGTTTCTGGGGGTCGGAGACCCAGTACTTC	CASSFWGSETQYF
.	TRBJ1-1	.	TRBV6-6	TGTGCCAGCAGTACCACCCAGGGCGTGAACACTGAAGCTTTCTTT	CASSTTQGVNTEAFF
.	TRBJ2-5	once	TRBV28	TGTGCCAGCAGTTCCGGAGGGGGGGCGGGACGAGAGACCCAGTACTTC	CASSSGGGAGRETQYF
.	TRBJ2-2	.	TRBV5-1	TGCGCCAGCAGCCCTCGGACAGATCCCACCGGGGAGCTGTTTTTT	CASSPRTDPTGELFF
TRBD1	TRBJ1-1	.	TRBV27	TGTGCCAGCAGTTTATTTACAGGGGCGAACACTGAAGCTTTCTTT	CASSLFTGANTEAFF
TRBD1	TRBJ2-1	.	TRBV11-2	TGTGCCAGCAGCTTATTTACAGGGGTTCGGCTCTTC	CASSLFTGVRLF
.	TRBJ2-7	.	TRBV7-2	TGTGCCAGCAGCTTACAACAGGTCCAGGACGAGCAGTACTTC	CASSLQQVQDEQYF
TRBD1	TRBJ1-2	.	TRBV7-2	TGTGCCAGCAGCTACACAGGGGGCAGGGGTAGCGGCTACACCTTC	CASSYTGGRGSGYTF
.	TRBJ2-3	.	TRBV7-7	TGTGCCAGCAGCTTAGAGAGGGGTAGGGCGCAGTATTTT	CASSLERGRAQYF
.	TRBJ2-1	few	TRBV6-4	TGTGCCAGCAGTAGGGAGTCTTGGGGCAATGAGCAGTTCTTC	CASSRESWGNEQFF
.	TRBJ2-2	.	TRBV7-3	TGTGCCAGCAGCTTTCGGACCGGGGAGCTGTTTTTT	CASSFRTGELFF
TRBD2	TRBJ2-5	.	TRBV28	TGTGCCAGCAGTTTATTGTACGGGCGGGAGCCACAAGAGACCCAGTACTTC	CASSLLYGREPQETQYF
TRBD1	TRBJ1-6	.	TRBV19	TGTGCCAGTAGTACCCCTGGACAGGGGGAGTCCCTCCACTTT	CASSTPGQGESLHF
TRBD1	TRBJ2-3	once	TRBV2	TGTGCCATCAGGACAGGGGTAGGCACAGATACGCAGTATTTT	CAIRTGVGTDTQYF
.	TRBJ2-3	.	TRBV1	TGCACCAGCAGCCATGCGGGGACTAGCGGGGGGGCCTCCATCCCAGATACGCAGTATTTT	CTSSHAGTSGGASIPDTQYF
TRBD2	TRBJ2-7	.	TRBV5-1	TGCGCCAGCAGCCCAAATACCGGGACTACAGCCTACGAGCAGTACTTC	CASSPNTGTTAYEQYF
TRBD2	TRBJ2-3	once	TRBV7-3	TGTGCCAGCAGTCGGGGACTAGCGGGACGGGGAGATACGCAGTATTTT	CASSRGLAGRGDTQYF
.	TRBJ1-1	.	TRBV10-3	TGTGCCATCAGCTACGACACAAAGAACACTGAAGCTTTCTTT	CAISYDTKNTEAFF
.	TRBJ2-5	.	TRBV19	TGTGCCAGTAGTAAGACAGCGATCCAAGAGACCCAGTACTTC	CASSKTAIQETQYF
TRBD2	TRBJ2-5	.	TRBV6-1	TGTGCCAGCAGCGAACTAGCGGGGGGGCGGGAGACCCAGTACTTC	CASSELAGGRETQYF
TRBD1	TRBJ2-7	.	TRBV28	TGTGCCAGCAGTCAGGCCGGGACAGGGGAAGGCGGCGAGCAGTACTTC	CASSQAGTGEGGEQYF